One T cell receptor beta chain is described in this entry. The sample comes from a study of blood T cell repertoires in COVID-19. Background on the study: Acute and convalescent COVID-19 samples came from the United States, Italy and Spain.

The V end lost 2 bases, the J end lost 2 bases, and 8 bases lay between the germline ends. The germline gives CDR1 LNHDA, CDR2 SQIVND (reference sequence). CDR3 size: 14 residues. Original data processing: Scientists estimated how many nucleated cells there were by amplifying reference gene primers. TCRdb keeps only in-frame clones here, not all; method: immunoSEQ multiplex PCR. V, J and clone size are taken as reported in that table, and D and trimming were inferred from the DNA itself. The data hold 200,000 to 250,000 clones, with about 85% observed a single time. Participants reported their clinical history, and cohort assignment relied on those reports.

V usage is TRBV19 and J usage is TRBJ2-3; no clear D. The specimen sequenced was PBMCs or T cells enriched from blood (not recorded which). This TCR was sampled from a young man who had recovered from COVID-19. CDR3 nucleotides: TGTGCCAGTAGTATAAGCCATTTCACAGATACGCAGTATTTT. Encoded protein: CASSISHFTDTQYF. The full variable domain, in which reference TRBV19 and TRBJ2-3 provide the parts outside the CDR3, is DGGITQSPKYLFRKEGQNVTLSCEQNLNHDAMYWYRQDPGQGLRLIYYSQIVNDFQKGDIAEGYSVSREKKESFPLTVTSAQKNPTAFYLCASSISHFTDTQYFGPGTRLTVL.